A selection of T cell receptor beta chains follows, all from one sample in a study of molecular identifiers for immune sequencing clone quantification. TCRdb reprocessed the PCR reads via MiXCR and lists one record per CDR3 protein. The sample lists hundreds of thousands of distinct CDR3 sequences; 25% were seen once. What was sequenced was naive CD8+ T cells from blood, with Jurkat cell RNA spiked in. The receptors originated from a human donor in good health. Some libraries in this study had Jurkat cell RNA spiked in. CDR3s include the opening cysteine and the closing phenylalanine or tryptophan. The D gene is left open where the match is weak. Clone size is given for some rows only: seen once, a few or many times, or a class if the clone is expanded.

D | length | size | J | V | CDR3 | DNA
TRBD1 | 19 | few | TRBJ2-6 | TRBV10-3 | CAIRGTGGLISSGANVLTF | TGTGCCATCAGGGGGACAGGGGGCTTAATCTCGTCTGGGGCCAACGTCCTGACTTTC
. | 15 | . | TRBJ1-6 | TRBV28 | CASSQSLTYNSPLHF | TGTGCCAGCAGCCAAAGCCTAACCTATAATTCACCCCTCCACTTT
. | 13 | few | TRBJ2-7 | TRBV7-3 | CASSSGAFYEQYF | TGTGCCAGCAGCTCCGGGGCCTTCTACGAGCAGTACTTC
. | 12 | few | TRBJ1-4 | TRBV30 | CAWSEYNEKLFF | TGTGCCTGGAGCGAGTATAATGAAAAACTGTTTTTT
TRBD2 | 13 | many | TRBJ2-1 | TRBV6-5 | CASMSSGSNEQFF | TGTGCCAGCATGTCTAGCGGGAGCAATGAGCAGTTCTTC
. | 14 | many | TRBJ2-5 | TRBV7-8 | CASRVAERLETQYF | TGTGCCAGCAGGGTTGCTGAGAGGTTAGAGACCCAGTACTTC
. | 13 | . | TRBJ2-7 | TRBV6-2/TRBV6-3 | CASSWGQVYEQYF | TGTGCCAGCAGTTGGGGCCAAGTGTACGAGCAGTACTTC
. | 14 | . | TRBJ2-7 | TRBV19 | CASSYSADHYEQYF | TGTGCCAGTAGTTACTCCGCGGACCACTACGAGCAGTACTTC
. | 14 | few | TRBJ1-5 | TRBV7-9 | CASSLGGPNQPQHF | TGTGCCAGCAGCTTAGGTGGCCCCAATCAGCCCCAGCATTTT
. | 13 | many | TRBJ2-7 | TRBV20-1 | CSARRSSTYEQYF | TGCAGTGCTAGAAGATCTAGCACCTACGAGCAGTACTTC
TRBD1 | 17 | . | TRBJ2-3 | TRBV7-8 | CAGSPTGQGGWADTQYF | TGTGCCGGCAGCCCCACCGGACAGGGAGGTTGGGCAGATACGCAGTATTTT
. | 11 | . | TRBJ2-1 | TRBV6-4 | CASSDRNEQFF | TGTGCCAGCAGTGACAGGAATGAGCAGTTCTTC
. | 15 | . | TRBJ2-7 | TRBV7-7 | CASSLDDSGTYEQYF | TGTGCCAGCAGCTTAGACGACAGCGGTACCTACGAGCAGTACTTC
TRBD1 | 15 | many | TRBJ2-5 | TRBV4-3 | CASSRGTGGRETQYF | TGCGCCAGCAGCCGCGGAACAGGGGGCAGAGAGACCCAGTACTTC
. | 14 | . | TRBJ2-7 | TRBV2 | CASSEVGQTYEQYF | TGTGCCAGCAGTGAAGTGGGACAAACCTACGAGCAGTACTTC
. | 14 | few | TRBJ2-7 | TRBV3-1 | CASSQLDREDEQYF | TGTGCCAGCAGCCAACTTGACAGGGAGGACGAGCAGTACTTC
TRBD1 | 15 | . | TRBJ2-7 | TRBV5-5 | CASSIGRTGGHEQYF | TGTGCCAGCAGCATAGGTCGGACAGGGGGCCACGAGCAGTACTTC
. | 16 | few | TRBJ2-2 | TRBV20-1 | CSAIPSPRAGTGELFF | TGCAGTGCCATTCCCTCCCCCCGAGCTGGCACCGGGGAGCTGTTTTTT
TRBD2 | 16 | . | TRBJ2-1 | TRBV10-3 | CAITWTSGGHVDEQFF | TGTGCCATCACTTGGACTAGCGGGGGCCATGTGGATGAGCAGTTCTTC
. | 14 | many | TRBJ1-5 | TRBV7-2 | CASSLDDYNQPQHF | TGTGCCAGCAGCTTAGATGACTACAATCAGCCCCAGCATTTT
TRBD1 | 13 | many | TRBJ1-1 | TRBV7-9 | CASSSGQGTEAFF | TGCGCCAGCAGCTCAGGACAGGGGACTGAAGCTTTCTTT
. | 15 | many | TRBJ2-3 | TRBV2 | CASSGEQRITDTQYF | TGTGCCAGCAGTGGAGAACAGCGGATCACAGATACGCAGTATTTT
TRBD2 | 15 | . | TRBJ2-1 | TRBV7-2 | CASSPLAGVGKEQFF | TGTGCCAGCAGTCCACTAGCGGGAGTAGGTAAAGAGCAGTTCTTC
TRBD1 | 15 | few | TRBJ1-2 | TRBV27 | CASSRGDGADYGYTF | TGTGCCAGCAGCAGGGGGGACGGGGCAGACTATGGCTACACCTTC
TRBD1 | 15 | many | TRBJ1-4 | TRBV7-9 | CASSARDRTFEKLFF | TGTGCCAGCAGCGCTCGGGACAGGACCTTTGAAAAACTGTTTTTT
. | 16 | few | TRBJ1-2 | TRBV12-3/TRBV12-4 | CASSPSYTLPNYGYTF | TGTGCCAGCAGTCCCAGTTATACCCTTCCTAACTATGGCTACACCTTC
. | 15 | many | TRBJ2-7 | TRBV2 | CASSEAQGWAYEQYF | TGTGCCAGCAGTGAAGCGCAGGGCTGGGCCTACGAGCAGTACTTC
. | 15 | . | TRBJ2-5 | TRBV9 | CASSVVPGIQETQYF | TGTGCCAGCAGCGTAGTTCCGGGGATCCAAGAGACCCAGTACTTC
TRBD2 | 14 | few | TRBJ2-3 | TRBV30 | CAWSVGTSGDTQYF | TGTGCCTGGAGTGTAGGGACTAGCGGGGATACGCAGTATTTT
TRBD1 | 16 | . | TRBJ2-7 | TRBV5-4 | CASSTLTGVLSYEQYF | TGTGCCAGCAGCACACTGACAGGGGTCCTCTCCTACGAGCAGTACTTC
TRBD1 | 16 | . | TRBJ2-7 | TRBV7-3 | CASSFPPGTGGYEQYF | TGTGCCAGCAGCTTTCCACCCGGGACAGGGGGCTACGAGCAGTACTTC
TRBD1 | 16 | many | TRBJ2-3 | TRBV12-3/TRBV12-4 | CASSPTGTGSTDTQYF | TGTGCCAGCAGTCCGACCGGGACAGGAAGCACAGATACGCAGTATTTT
. | 16 | many | TRBJ1-1 | TRBV4-2 | CASSHPSDRPNTEAFF | TGTGCCAGCAGCCACCCGTCCGACAGACCGAACACTGAAGCTTTCTTT
TRBD1 | 15 | many | TRBJ1-5 | TRBV28 | CASSPRQGATLAQHF | TGTGCCAGCAGTCCCCGACAGGGGGCTACTTTGGCCCAGCATTTT
. | 15 | . | TRBJ2-7 | TRBV6-6 | CASSPKLALVYEQYF | TGTGCCAGCAGTCCGAAACTAGCATTGGTCTACGAGCAGTACTTC
TRBD2 | 16 | . | TRBJ2-7 | TRBV9 | CASSSPSGEGSYEQYF | TGTGCCAGCAGCTCCCCAAGCGGGGAGGGTTCCTACGAGCAGTACTTC
TRBD2 | 15 | . | TRBJ2-7 | TRBV27 | CASSPSAGGGYEQYF | TGTGCCAGCAGTCCGTCAGCGGGAGGGGGCTACGAGCAGTACTTC
. | 12 | few | TRBJ2-7 | TRBV10-3 | CAIRGYTYEQYF | TGTGCCATCAGGGGGTATACCTACGAGCAGTACTTC
TRBD1 | 14 | . | TRBJ1-6 | TRBV9 | CASSVDRGNSPLHF | TGTGCCAGCAGCGTAGACAGGGGAAATTCACCCCTCCACTTT